These T cell receptor beta chains were read from a single sample in a study of siplizumab effects on memory and regulatory T cells. Here immunoSEQ multiplex PCR was the method, and the copy in TCRdb shows in-frame clones only, minus some. The table records 90,000 to 120,000 clones, about 93% of them present only once. The sample comprised Tregs sorted from blood. The receptors derive from a human donor in good health. Each CDR3 is given without its conserved first and last residue.

cdr3_length: 13; j_call: TRBJ1-2; v_call: TRBV27; cdr3_aa: ASSLSYRLSYGYT
cdr3_length: 11; j_call: TRBJ2-5; v_call: TRBV7-9; cdr3_aa: ASSPRDAQTQY
cdr3_length: 15; j_call: TRBJ2-5; v_call: TRBV21-1; cdr3_aa: ASSNSPHDRGEETQY
cdr3_length: 13; j_call: TRBJ1-4; v_call: TRBV7-2; cdr3_aa: ASSLAALSNEKLF
cdr3_length: 10; j_call: TRBJ1-1; v_call: TRBV10-3; cdr3_aa: AISSVASGAF
cdr3_length: 12; j_call: TRBJ2-7; v_call: TRBV5-6; cdr3_aa: ASSLFGASYEQY
cdr3_length: 10; j_call: TRBJ1-3; v_call: TRBV30; cdr3_aa: AWTRGGNTIY
cdr3_length: 13; j_call: TRBJ1-2; v_call: TRBV15; cdr3_aa: ATSRDSGHLYGYT
cdr3_length: 14; j_call: TRBJ2-7; v_call: TRBV10-3; cdr3_aa: AISESRQGATHEQY
cdr3_length: 12; j_call: TRBJ2-1; v_call: TRBV5-1; cdr3_aa: ASSVQRAYNEQF
cdr3_length: 14; j_call: TRBJ1-6; v_call: TRBV18; cdr3_aa: ASSLAAGSNSPPLH
cdr3_length: 12; j_call: TRBJ2-3; v_call: TRBV6-5; cdr3_aa: ASSPRGLGGTQY
cdr3_length: 16; j_call: TRBJ1-3; v_call: TRBV4-1; cdr3_aa: ASSQGGSGTRSGNTIY
cdr3_length: 9; j_call: TRBJ1-6; v_call: TRBV6-1; cdr3_aa: ASPGRAPLH
cdr3_length: 13; j_call: TRBJ1-6; v_call: TRBV6-1; cdr3_aa: ASTETPGVRSPLH
cdr3_length: 8; j_call: TRBJ2-3; v_call: TRBV20-1; cdr3_aa: SATLDTQY
cdr3_length: 11; j_call: TRBJ2-3; v_call: TRBV27; cdr3_aa: ASSLSGTDTQY
cdr3_length: 13; j_call: TRBJ2-7; v_call: TRBV5-1; cdr3_aa: ASSLSLAGGYEQY
cdr3_length: 11; j_call: TRBJ1-3; v_call: TRBV30; cdr3_aa: ASTGSAGNTIY
cdr3_length: 15; j_call: TRBJ2-2; v_call: TRBV9; cdr3_aa: ASSVAGLAGATGELF
cdr3_length: 13; j_call: TRBJ1-5; v_call: TRBV7-2; cdr3_aa: ASSADGGINQPQH
cdr3_length: 14; j_call: TRBJ2-2; v_call: TRBV9; cdr3_aa: ASSHTGTGATGELF
cdr3_length: 13; j_call: TRBJ1-1; v_call: TRBV10-3; cdr3_aa: AISESVGGHTEAF
cdr3_length: 12; j_call: TRBJ1-1; v_call: TRBV10-3; cdr3_aa: AISATLSTTEAF
cdr3_length: 12; j_call: TRBJ1-2; v_call: TRBV9; cdr3_aa: ASSAPGGTYGYT
cdr3_length: 14; j_call: TRBJ2-3; v_call: TRBV27; cdr3_aa: ASSLWSGGFTDTQY
cdr3_length: 12; j_call: TRBJ2-5; v_call: TRBV5-6; cdr3_aa: ASSFPLGVETQY
cdr3_length: 13; j_call: TRBJ2-1; v_call: TRBV5-1; cdr3_aa: ASSGSGTVNNEQF
cdr3_length: 13; j_call: TRBJ2-5; v_call: TRBV7-7; cdr3_aa: ASSSQLGMSETQY
cdr3_length: 10; j_call: TRBJ2-7; v_call: TRBV2; cdr3_aa: ASSERDFEQY
cdr3_length: 16; j_call: TRBJ2-1; v_call: TRBV5-1; cdr3_aa: ASSLAGGTPYSYNEQF
cdr3_length: 13; j_call: TRBJ2-1; v_call: TRBV18; cdr3_aa: ASSSRGGVYNEQF
cdr3_length: 12; j_call: TRBJ2-7; v_call: TRBV19; cdr3_aa: ASSTGTGRYEQY
cdr3_length: 13; j_call: TRBJ1-1; v_call: TRBV18; cdr3_aa: ASSPPNRKNTEAF
cdr3_length: 11; j_call: TRBJ1-6; v_call: TRBV4-1; cdr3_aa: ASRDAARPLTY
cdr3_length: 14; j_call: TRBJ2-1; v_call: TRBV28; cdr3_aa: ASRNRQGARGNEQF
cdr3_length: 9; j_call: TRBJ2-5; v_call: TRBV11-2; cdr3_aa: ASSNLGTQY
cdr3_length: 13; j_call: TRBJ2-3; v_call: TRBV7-9; cdr3_aa: ASSSLAGSTDTQY
cdr3_length: 12; j_call: TRBJ2-1; v_call: TRBV5-1; cdr3_aa: ASSSTTLLNEQF
cdr3_length: 11; j_call: TRBJ2-5; v_call: TRBV5-1; cdr3_aa: ASSLSRGETQY
cdr3_length: 11; j_call: TRBJ1-2; v_call: TRBV30; cdr3_aa: AWNGDRGSGYT
cdr3_length: 14; j_call: TRBJ1-6; v_call: TRBV27; cdr3_aa: ASSLYWDRIDSPLH
cdr3_length: 10; j_call: TRBJ1-2; v_call: TRBV27; cdr3_aa: ASSSRGGGYT